This TCR beta chain is from a study of graft-versus-host responses after intestinal transplantation. Study-wide context: In this cohort, recipients had multivisceral, liver-intestinal, or isolated intestinal transplants. Whole-study results and caveats: Patients with graft-donor T cell macrochimerism had high graft-versus-host to host-versus-graft clonal ratios in allografts. Marrow from the recipient contained GvH clones, some of which had appeared first in ileum or blood.

Sequencing used immunoSEQ multiplex PCR; TCRdb keeps in-frame clones, though not all of them. This table has some 13,000 clones, 84% appearing once. The CDR3 has 14 residues. V dropped 5 bases and J dropped 7; count of bases not matched to a gene: 6. In germline, CDR1 is MNHNY, CDR2 SVGAGI (reference sequence). This clone was recorded once. Its antigen is not identified. The chain has TRBV6-6 and TRBJ1-4, with 8 bases that match TRBD1. Sequenced here: PBMCs, sampled after intestinal transplantation. This TCR was sampled from a human patient who received an intestinal transplant, so some T cells may come from the graft donor. The CDR3 region is CASSPGTGGEKLFF. The DNA for the CDR3 is TGTGCCAGCAGTCCAGGGACAGGAGGTGAAAAACTGTTTTTT.